This T cell receptor beta chain was found in a study of T cells in women clearing cervical HPV infection. Broader study findings: CIN3+ cases had significantly higher TCR repertoire richness than controls, but evenness did not differ. Controls had more TRBV6-7 (0.16%) than cases (approximately 0.11%).

immunoSEQ multiplex PCR used an average of 1200 ng genomic DNA. TCRdb keeps only in-frame clones here, not all; method: immunoSEQ multiplex PCR. Its clone listing holds about 21,000 clones. J lost 0 bases, V lost 0 bases, and 10 bases had no gene match. The germline CDR1 and CDR2 sequences are DFQATT and SNEGSKA (reference sequence). The CDR3 runs to 19 residues. Worth noting for this clone: As yet, its antigen is unknown. The CDR3 is cut off 3 residues early in the read; its end comes from the germline J gene.

J is TRBJ2-1 and V is TRBV20-1, with TRBD2 matching over 11 bases. The sequencing input was blood buffy coat. The clonotype was recovered from a woman between 18 and 69 years old with a cervical HPV16 infection that either progressed to CIN3+ or cleared (not recorded which). This CDR3 reads CSARDRTSGSRSSYNEQFF. CDR3 DNA, as far as it was read: TGCAGTGCTAGAGATCGAACTAGCGGGAGCCGAAGCTCCTACAATGAG.